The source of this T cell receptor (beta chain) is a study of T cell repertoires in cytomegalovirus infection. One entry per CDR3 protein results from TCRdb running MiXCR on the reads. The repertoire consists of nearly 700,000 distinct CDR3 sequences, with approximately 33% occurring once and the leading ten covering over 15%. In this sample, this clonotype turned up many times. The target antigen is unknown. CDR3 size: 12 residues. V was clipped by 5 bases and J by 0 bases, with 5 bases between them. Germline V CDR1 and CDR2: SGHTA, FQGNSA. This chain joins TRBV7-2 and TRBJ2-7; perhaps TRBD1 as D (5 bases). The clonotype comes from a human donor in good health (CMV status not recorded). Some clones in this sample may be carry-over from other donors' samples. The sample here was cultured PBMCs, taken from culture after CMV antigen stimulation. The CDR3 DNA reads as TGTGCCAGCAGCGACAGCTCCTACGAGCAGTACTTC. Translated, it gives CASSDSSYEQYF.